This T cell receptor (beta chain) was retrieved from a study of beta chain features in type 1 diabetes (dated by TCRdb to 2017 to 2018). Notes on the research overall: No differences in mean age, gender distribution, total cell number or subset yield were found between patients and healthy donors. Across all samples, some 99 million sorted cells were examined, and cell number per subset correlated strongly with RNA yield. The study compared the TCRB repertoires of sorted circulating CD4+ T cell subsets in recently diagnosed type 1 diabetes patients with those in matched healthy donors. Regulatory and stem cell-like memory subsets were obtained from only 8 patients and about 8 healthy donors, while naive and central memory subsets were obtained from all 28 donors. Findings and caveats that apply to the study as a whole: Naive, central memory and regulatory TCRB repertoires appeared to be more similar among patients than among healthy donors. At VDJ recombination sites, type 1 diabetes patients had fewer insertions and more deleted nucleotides, which implies abnormalities in thymic rearrangement. Because cDNA was sequenced instead of genomic DNA, activated cells with high expression could be over-represented, although the groups did not differ in activation or CD3 levels. Type 1 diabetes patients showed a moderate but significant shortening of TCRB CDR3 length in all four CD4+ subsets. Because small numbers of individuals were included in the HLA sub-analyses, any influence of HLA type on TCRB rearrangement was left unresolved. PCR might favor shorter templates, but patient and control samples were amplified and corrected together, so any skew would affect both groups equally.

The entire amount of isolated RNA was reverse transcribed using the High Capacity cDNA Reverse Transcription Kit, so the sequenced TCRB transcripts were expressed ones. Deep immunoSEQ sequencing was performed on naive, central memory and regulatory T cell samples, with an average of roughly 3.3 million total reads per sample. Sorted cells were lysed in RLT buffer, and RNA was extracted using DNase-treated RNeasy Micro or Mini kits according to cell number. To prevent cross-contamination, every cell subset was processed on its own, while patient and healthy donor samples were processed together. The immunoSEQ multiplex PCR was used to amplify TCRB sequences from cDNA, generating 87-bp fragments that spanned the CDR3 region. Sequencing of the amplicons was performed on the Illumina HiSeq platform. The authors' analysis ran thus. PCR bias was corrected computationally using synthetic template baselines, and reads within Hamming distance 2 were collapsed, with unmergeable singletons discarded. By aligning reads against IMGT, V, D and J genes, CDR3 length, and insertions or deletions at six rearrangement sites were assigned. Clonotype counts were normalized to sorted cell number within each subset before computing true diversity and Gini coefficients with the tcR R package. Repertoire sharing was quantified using the overlap coefficient calculated on TCRB nucleotide sequences. Out-of-frame TCRB sequences from naive cells were analyzed to stand in for the pre-selection repertoire. TCRdb carries this immuneACCESS record with in-frame sequences only. Its versions omit some clonotypes, under half of them owing to an unresolved V gene in the studies checked, with the rest unexplained. V and J calls plus clone size are reproduced from that table; the DNA served to infer D and trimming. A total of some 150,000 clones appear in this sample, 10% of them only once. The top ten clonotypes cover 1.3% of the sample.

About this clone: It has no known antigen specificity. Base qualities are missing; no much larger clone stands one base away.

A single peripheral blood draw of about 116 mL on average was collected from each donor into heparinised tubes. A BD FACSAria II was used to sort naive, central memory, regulatory and stem cell-like memory CD4+ T cells with a panel that included CD45RO, CCR7, CD25, CD127, CD95 and CD27. Every sorted population had a purity above 98%. PBMCs were separated immediately by Lymphoprep density gradient centrifugation and were stained directly, without being cultured. Samples were stained and sorted in pairs, with one healthy donor and one patient per experiment, so that batch effects were minimized. CDR1 LNHDA and CDR2 SQIVND are derived from the germline V gene (reference sequence). Inclusive of the bounding cysteine and phenylalanine, the CDR3 is 17 residues long. Left in the record is the CDR3 DNA by itself, 51 bases read in frame from the first base. Clipping removes 4 bases from V and 5 bases from J, with 12 as the unmatched junction base count.

The V gene is TRBV19 and the J gene is TRBJ2-1, with 9 bases aligning to TRBD2. Sample: naive CD4+ T cells from blood. The cell subset or site label corresponds to: true naive CD4+ T cells. The TCR was taken from a man between 18 and 29 years old in good health. The CDR3 reads as follows: CASSRGPRAGGHNEQFF. DNA sequence: TGTGCCAGTAGTAGAGGGCCGCGAGCGGGGGGTCACAATGAGCAGTTCTTC.